This is a list of T cell receptor beta chains from one sample in a study of tumor-infiltrating lymphocytes in primary liver carcinoma. TCRdb called the multiplex PCR reads again in MiXCR, with one record for every CDR3 protein. The sample lists approximately 330,000 distinct CDR3 sequences, roughly 61% occurring once. Sequenced input: peripheral blood. Every receptor here comes from a man in his forties with primary liver carcinoma and hepatitis B virus infection. The CDR3 runs from the conserved cysteine through the conserved F or W. D genes are given only for firm matches. Size is stated for part of the rows, as once, few or many counts, or as a class when the clone is expanded.

TRBJ1-2,.,TRBV6-6,.,TGTGGCAGCAGTGGGACTTCACGGGGGAACTATGGCTACACCTTC,CGSSGTSRGNYGYTF
TRBJ2-1,.,TRBV24-1,TRBD2,TGTGCCACCAGTGACCGACTAGCGGGAGATTTTGAGCAGTTCTTC,CATSDRLAGDFEQFF
TRBJ2-6,once,TRBV11-2,.,TGTGCCAGCGGCACCCCCCCGGTCCGGGTTGGGGCCAACGTCCTGACTTTC,CASGTPPVRVGANVLTF
TRBJ2-7,many,TRBV4-2,TRBD1,TGTGCCAGCAGCCAAAGACAGGGCTACTACGAGCAGTACTTC,CASSQRQGYYEQYF
TRBJ2-1,many,TRBV6-6,TRBD1,TGTGCCAGCAGTGGGGACAGGGGGCCCAGCTACAATGAGCAGTTCTTC,CASSGDRGPSYNEQFF
TRBJ1-1,.,TRBV30,.,TGTGCCTTGAGTGTACGTCATAGAGGGGTCACTGAAGCTTTCTTT,CALSVRHRGVTEAFF
TRBJ2-2,few,TRBV11-2,.,TGTGCCATCAGCTTAGTGGGTAGCAGGAACACCGGGGAGCTGTTTTTT,CAISLVGSRNTGELFF
TRBJ2-2,many,TRBV29-1,.,TGCAGCGTTGGGGCTGCACGAAGCGGGGAGCTGTTTTTT,CSVGAARSGELFF
TRBJ2-7,.,TRBV11-2,.,TGTGCCAGCACCTTAGAACCAGGACTTACCTACGAGCAGTACTTC,CASTLEPGLTYEQYF
TRBJ2-1,.,TRBV12-3/TRBV12-4,.,TGTGCCAGCACTTCCCCCTCTCGCGGGAAGTACAATGAGCAGTTCTTC,CASTSPSRGKYNEQFF
TRBJ1-1,many,TRBV10-1,.,TGCGCCAGCAGTGAAGGGTATGAAAATGAAGCTTTCTTT,CASSEGYENEAFF
TRBJ1-2,few,TRBV6-5,.,TGTGCCAGCAGATTCGTCCGGACGGGGATTCATGGCTACACCTTC,CASRFVRTGIHGYTF
TRBJ1-6,few,TRBV11-2,.,TGTGCCAGCTGCTTATCGGACTCACCCCTCCACTTT,CASCLSDSPLHF
TRBJ2-1,.,TRBV12-3/TRBV12-4,TRBD2,TGTGCCAGCAGTTTACGACTAGCGGGATCTGAACAGTTCTTC,CASSLRLAGSEQFF
TRBJ1-3,.,TRBV6-6,.,TGTGCCAGCAGTTACTTAGGGCCCAACGGGGGCTCTGGAAACACCATATATTTT,CASSYLGPNGGSGNTIYF
TRBJ2-5,.,TRBV11-2,TRBD2,TGTGCCAGCAGCTTTAAGGGCGGGAGGAGCTCCTACGAGCACTACTTC,CASSFKGGRSSYEHYF
TRBJ2-3,.,TRBV10-2,TRBD2,TGCGCCAGCAGGATTGGGAGTAGCGGGAGAGATACGCAGTATTTT,CASRIGSSGRDTQYF
TRBJ2-7,once,TRBV11-2,.,TGTACCAGCAGCTTAGGGAATTCTTGGGGTTACGAGCACTACTTC,CTSSLGNSWGYEHYF
TRBJ1-5,.,TRBV11-2,.,TGTGCCAGCAGCAAGACACGGGATCAGCCCCAGCATTTT,CASSKTRDQPQHF
TRBJ2-7,few,TRBV6-1,.,TGTGCCAGCAGTGCCGAGCCACATAAGGAGCAGTACTTC,CASSAEPHKEQYF
TRBJ2-7,.,TRBV4-1,TRBD1,TGCGCCAGCAACCAAGAAGGACAGGCCCTCTACGAGCAGTACTTC,CASNQEGQALYEQYF
TRBJ2-7,.,TRBV11-2,.,TGTGCCAGCAGCTTAGTTTGGAGTTGGAGATCCTACGAGCAGTGCTTC,CASSLVWSWRSYEQCF
TRBJ1-4,.,TRBV29-1,TRBD1,TGCAGCATGGCCGGGACAGGGAATGAAAAACTGTTTTTT,CSMAGTGNEKLFF
TRBJ2-3,.,TRBV6-5,.,TGTGCCAGCAGTCGGGGACGGGGCACAGATACGCAGTATTTT,CASSRGRGTDTQYF
TRBJ1-5,many,TRBV4-1,.,TGCGCCAGCAGCCAAGAGGCGGAAATGGGAAATCAGCCCCAGCATTTT,CASSQEAEMGNQPQHF
TRBJ2-5,.,TRBV29-1,.,TGCAGCTTGGGATCTGGGGATGTAGCCCAGTACTTC,CSLGSGDVAQYF
TRBJ2-7,.,TRBV29-1,.,TGCAGCGCCGCGGCAGTAATCACCTACGAGCAGTACTTC,CSAAAVITYEQYF
TRBJ2-7,.,TRBV11-2,TRBD2,TGTGCCAGCAGCGAGGGACTAGCGCTTTCCTTTGACGAGCAGTACTTC,CASSEGLALSFDEQYF
TRBJ2-7,few,TRBV10-3,.,TGTGCCATCAGTGAGTCGGCAGGGGCTAACTACGAGCAGTACTTC,CAISESAGANYEQYF
TRBJ2-5,.,TRBV6-2/TRBV6-3,.,TGTGCCAGCAGCTCCGGGACAAGGAGCGACCCTAGCGTGGAGACCCAGTACTTC,CASSSGTRSDPSVETQYF